These T cell receptor beta chains were read from a single sample in a study of shared clonotypes between healthy human individuals. The table came from immunoSEQ multiplex PCR; TCRdb's copy has only in-frame clones and leaves some out. Of some 550,000 clones listed, approximately 97% were seen once; the top ten hold approximately 0.057%. The sample comprised naive CD4+ T cells sorted from blood. The origin of the receptors is a woman between 25 and 40 years old in good health. Both conserved end residues are part of each CDR3. Each record gives: V gene, J gene, clone size, D gene, CDR3 protein, CDR3 DNA. A D gene is named only where the DNA matches it firmly. Not every row has a clone size; where given, it reads once, few, many or a size class.

V gene: TRBV5-1; J gene: TRBJ1-6; clone size: .; D gene: .; CDR3 protein: CASSQSPGSPLHF; CDR3 DNA: TGCGCCAGCAGCCAAAGCCCGGGGTCACCCCTCCACTTT
V gene: TRBV18; J gene: TRBJ2-1; clone size: .; D gene: .; CDR3 protein: CASSPPGGGSYNEQFF; CDR3 DNA: TGTGCCAGCTCACCACCGGGAGGGGGCTCCTACAATGAGCAGTTCTTC
V gene: TRBV28; J gene: TRBJ2-7; clone size: once; D gene: TRBD2; CDR3 protein: CASRGGLKSGSYEQYF; CDR3 DNA: TGTGCCAGCCGGGGAGGCCTCAAGAGCGGGAGCTACGAGCAGTACTTC
V gene: TRBV28; J gene: TRBJ2-5; clone size: .; D gene: TRBD1; CDR3 protein: CASSPGQGETQYF; CDR3 DNA: TGTGCCAGCAGTCCCGGACAGGGGGAGACCCAGTACTTC
V gene: TRBV27; J gene: TRBJ2-7; clone size: .; D gene: TRBD2; CDR3 protein: CASRGLAGVQAYEQYF; CDR3 DNA: TGTGCCAGCAGGGGACTAGCGGGAGTTCAGGCTTACGAGCAGTACTTC
V gene: TRBV25-1; J gene: TRBJ2-3; clone size: .; D gene: .; CDR3 protein: CASSELSTDTQYF; CDR3 DNA: TGTGCCAGCAGTGAATTGAGCACAGATACGCAGTATTTT
V gene: TRBV28; J gene: TRBJ2-7; clone size: .; D gene: .; CDR3 protein: CASRPQKDSYEQYF; CDR3 DNA: TGTGCCAGCAGGCCTCAAAAAGACTCCTACGAGCAGTACTTC
V gene: TRBV2; J gene: TRBJ1-4; clone size: .; D gene: TRBD1; CDR3 protein: CASRGGTDEKLFF; CDR3 DNA: TGTGCCTCCAGGGGGGGGACGGATGAAAAACTGTTTTTT
V gene: TRBV6-5; J gene: TRBJ2-5; clone size: .; D gene: .; CDR3 protein: CASRTGREETQYF; CDR3 DNA: TGTGCCAGCAGAACCGGACGAGAAGAGACCCAGTACTTC
V gene: TRBV4-1; J gene: TRBJ2-3; clone size: .; D gene: TRBD2; CDR3 protein: CASSRGLAGRLDTQYF; CDR3 DNA: TGCGCCAGCAGCCGCGGACTAGCGGGAAGGCTAGATACGCAGTATTTT
V gene: TRBV12-2; J gene: TRBJ2-7; clone size: .; D gene: .; CDR3 protein: CASRGWRTQSYEQYF; CDR3 DNA: TGTGCAAGTCGCGGCTGGAGAACCCAGAGCTACGAGCAGTACTTC
V gene: TRBV25-1; J gene: TRBJ2-7; clone size: .; D gene: .; CDR3 protein: CASSEFPSSYEQYF; CDR3 DNA: TGTGCCAGCAGTGAATTCCCTAGCTCCTACGAGCAGTACTTC
V gene: TRBV19; J gene: TRBJ1-2; clone size: .; D gene: .; CDR3 protein: CASSVGQTNYGYTF; CDR3 DNA: TGTGCCAGTAGTGTCGGACAGACTAACTATGGCTACACCTTC
V gene: TRBV27; J gene: TRBJ2-7; clone size: .; D gene: .; CDR3 protein: CASSFATRLGHEQYF; CDR3 DNA: TGTGCCAGCAGTTTCGCCACCAGGTTGGGCCACGAGCAGTACTTC
V gene: TRBV5-8; J gene: TRBJ2-5; clone size: .; D gene: .; CDR3 protein: CASSDWGAQETQYF; CDR3 DNA: TGTGCCAGCAGCGACTGGGGAGCCCAAGAGACCCAGTACTTC
V gene: TRBV10-2; J gene: TRBJ1-5; clone size: .; D gene: .; CDR3 protein: CAASVRGNQPQHF; CDR3 DNA: TGCGCCGCGAGTGTGAGGGGCAATCAGCCCCAGCATTTT
V gene: TRBV18; J gene: TRBJ2-7; clone size: once; D gene: TRBD1; CDR3 protein: CASSPSRDRVGEQYF; CDR3 DNA: TGTGCCAGCTCACCCTCCAGGGACAGGGTGGGCGAGCAGTACTTC
V gene: TRBV2; J gene: TRBJ2-3; clone size: once; D gene: TRBD1; CDR3 protein: CASKATRTGKYTQYF; CDR3 DNA: TGTGCCAGCAAGGCTACGAGGACAGGGAAATATACGCAGTATTTT
V gene: TRBV29-1; J gene: TRBJ1-1; clone size: .; D gene: TRBD1; CDR3 protein: CSVVWKNRGVTEAFF; CDR3 DNA: TGCAGCGTTGTATGGAAGAACAGGGGGGTCACTGAAGCTTTCTTT
V gene: TRBV30; J gene: TRBJ2-2; clone size: .; D gene: TRBD2; CDR3 protein: CAYKAGGAGELFF; CDR3 DNA: TGTGCCTATAAAGCGGGAGGGGCCGGGGAGCTGTTTTTT
V gene: TRBV30; J gene: TRBJ2-7; clone size: .; D gene: TRBD2; CDR3 protein: CAWSQSGSVYEQYF; CDR3 DNA: TGTGCCTGGAGTCAAAGCGGGAGCGTTTACGAGCAGTACTTC
V gene: TRBV6-1; J gene: TRBJ2-7; clone size: once; D gene: .; CDR3 protein: CASSGKGGNPRSSYEQYF; CDR3 DNA: TGTGCCAGCAGTGGGAAGGGGGGGAACCCTCGATCCTCCTACGAGCAGTACTTC
V gene: TRBV4-1; J gene: TRBJ2-3; clone size: .; D gene: TRBD1; CDR3 protein: CASSFWSRSVIGSGQGRDTQYF; CDR3 DNA: TGCGCCAGCAGCTTCTGGTCCCGCTCTGTTATCGGTTCGGGACAGGGACGGGATACGCAGTATTTT
V gene: TRBV6-6; J gene: TRBJ2-5; clone size: .; D gene: .; CDR3 protein: CASSYYLGETQYF; CDR3 DNA: TGTGCCAGCAGTTACTATCTCGGGGAGACCCAGTACTTC
V gene: TRBV7-9; J gene: TRBJ2-2; clone size: .; D gene: TRBD2; CDR3 protein: CASSLWGTSGTTGELFF; CDR3 DNA: TGTGCCAGCAGCTTATGGGGGACTAGCGGGACCACCGGGGAGCTGTTTTTT
V gene: TRBV7-6; J gene: TRBJ2-3; clone size: .; D gene: .; CDR3 protein: CASSFSALADTQYF; CDR3 DNA: TGTGCCAGCAGCTTCTCAGCCCTAGCGGATACGCAGTATTTT
V gene: TRBV5-6; J gene: TRBJ2-7; clone size: .; D gene: .; CDR3 protein: CASSQGLLYEQYF; CDR3 DNA: TGTGCCAGCAGCCAGGGACTGCTCTACGAGCAGTACTTC
V gene: TRBV19; J gene: TRBJ1-5; clone size: .; D gene: .; CDR3 protein: CASRGTHSRGPQHF; CDR3 DNA: TGTGCCAGTAGAGGGACCCATTCTCGTGGGCCCCAGCATTTT
V gene: TRBV5-1; J gene: TRBJ2-1; clone size: .; D gene: TRBD2; CDR3 protein: CASSNGLAGSNEQFF; CDR3 DNA: TGCGCCAGCAGCAACGGACTAGCGGGCAGCAATGAGCAGTTCTTC
V gene: TRBV19; J gene: TRBJ1-5; clone size: .; D gene: .; CDR3 protein: CASRRNGGFGNQPQHF; CDR3 DNA: TGTGCCAGTAGGAGAAATGGGGGCTTTGGCAATCAGCCCCAGCATTTT
V gene: TRBV29-1; J gene: TRBJ2-5; clone size: .; D gene: .; CDR3 protein: CSVVPPGGHETQYF; CDR3 DNA: TGCAGCGTTGTCCCTCCTGGAGGCCACGAGACCCAGTACTTC
V gene: TRBV5-1; J gene: TRBJ2-3; clone size: .; D gene: TRBD2; CDR3 protein: CASSLGLAGGRTDTQYF; CDR3 DNA: TGCGCCAGCAGCTTGGGACTAGCGGGAGGGCGTACAGATACGCAGTATTTT
V gene: TRBV7-4; J gene: TRBJ2-1; clone size: .; D gene: TRBD2; CDR3 protein: CASSSGTSRNNEQFF; CDR3 DNA: TGTGCCAGCAGCTCTGGGACTAGCCGGAACAATGAGCAGTTCTTC
V gene: TRBV10-3; J gene: TRBJ2-3; clone size: .; D gene: .; CDR3 protein: CAIGQTDTQYF; CDR3 DNA: TGTGCCATAGGGCAAACAGATACGCAGTATTTT
V gene: TRBV18; J gene: TRBJ2-7; clone size: .; D gene: TRBD1; CDR3 protein: CASSPGQASSYEQYF; CDR3 DNA: TGTGCCAGCTCACCAGGACAGGCTAGCTCCTACGAGCAGTACTTC
V gene: TRBV27; J gene: TRBJ2-3; clone size: .; D gene: .; CDR3 protein: CASSFSSGEDTQYF; CDR3 DNA: TGTGCCAGCAGTTTCTCCTCCGGGGAAGATACGCAGTATTTT
V gene: TRBV27; J gene: TRBJ1-5; clone size: .; D gene: .; CDR3 protein: CASSFSVNQPQHF; CDR3 DNA: TGTGCCAGCAGTTTCTCCGTGAATCAGCCCCAGCATTTT
V gene: TRBV9; J gene: TRBJ2-7; clone size: .; D gene: .; CDR3 protein: CASSPPYGGYEQYF; CDR3 DNA: TGTGCCAGCAGCCCCCCCTACGGGGGCTACGAGCAGTACTTC
V gene: TRBV27; J gene: TRBJ1-6; clone size: .; D gene: .; CDR3 protein: CASSGNSPLHF; CDR3 DNA: TGTGCCAGCAGCGGCAATTCACCCCTCCACTTT
V gene: TRBV19; J gene: TRBJ1-1; clone size: .; D gene: TRBD1; CDR3 protein: CASSLRTGGGTEAFF; CDR3 DNA: TGTGCCAGTAGTCTCCGGACAGGGGGCGGGACTGAAGCTTTCTTT
V gene: TRBV5-8; J gene: TRBJ1-1; clone size: once; D gene: .; CDR3 protein: CASSFYHTEAFF; CDR3 DNA: TGTGCCAGCAGCTTTTACCACACTGAAGCTTTCTTT
V gene: TRBV11-2; J gene: TRBJ2-3; clone size: .; D gene: TRBD2; CDR3 protein: CASSFGGSGPQYF; CDR3 DNA: TGTGCCAGCAGCTTCGGCGGGAGCGGGCCGCAGTATTTT
V gene: TRBV6-6; J gene: TRBJ2-3; clone size: .; D gene: TRBD1; CDR3 protein: CASNWQGAGDTQYF; CDR3 DNA: TGTGCCAGCAACTGGCAGGGGGCGGGGGATACGCAGTATTTT
V gene: TRBV21-1; J gene: TRBJ2-7; clone size: .; D gene: .; CDR3 protein: CASSPRVLAGAYEQYF; CDR3 DNA: TGTGCCAGCAGCCCGAGGGTACTAGCGGGAGCCTACGAGCAGTACTTC
V gene: TRBV6-6; J gene: TRBJ1-2; clone size: .; D gene: .; CDR3 protein: CASSYSGGSNYGYTF; CDR3 DNA: TGTGCCAGCAGTTACTCGGGGGGGTCTAACTATGGCTACACCTTC
V gene: TRBV5-1; J gene: TRBJ2-1; clone size: .; D gene: TRBD1; CDR3 protein: CASSLGGTGVPWTLTNEQFF; CDR3 DNA: TGCGCCAGCAGCTTGGGGGGGACAGGGGTGCCCTGGACCCTCACCAATGAGCAGTTCTTC
V gene: TRBV5-4; J gene: TRBJ2-2; clone size: .; D gene: .; CDR3 protein: CASSPGQSPPGELFF; CDR3 DNA: TGTGCCAGCAGCCCGGGACAAAGCCCTCCCGGGGAGCTGTTTTTT
V gene: TRBV9; J gene: TRBJ1-1; clone size: .; D gene: .; CDR3 protein: CASSVVRDTEAFF; CDR3 DNA: TGTGCCAGCAGCGTAGTTAGAGACACTGAAGCTTTCTTT
V gene: TRBV6-6; J gene: TRBJ2-1; clone size: .; D gene: TRBD2; CDR3 protein: CASSYSLAGQTSEQFF; CDR3 DNA: TGTGCCAGCAGTTACTCGCTAGCGGGACAAACGTCTGAGCAGTTCTTC
V gene: TRBV10-3; J gene: TRBJ2-7; clone size: .; D gene: TRBD1; CDR3 protein: CAISKSTGDDEQYF; CDR3 DNA: TGTGCCATCAGTAAATCGACAGGGGACGACGAGCAGTACTTC
V gene: TRBV28; J gene: TRBJ2-1; clone size: .; D gene: .; CDR3 protein: CASSLRWQGRGYNEQFF; CDR3 DNA: TGTGCCAGCAGTTTAAGGTGGCAGGGGAGAGGGTACAATGAGCAGTTCTTC
V gene: TRBV19; J gene: TRBJ2-1; clone size: once; D gene: TRBD2; CDR3 protein: CASRWAGERNEQFF; CDR3 DNA: TGTGCCAGTAGGTGGGCGGGAGAGAGGAATGAGCAGTTCTTC
V gene: TRBV6-1; J gene: TRBJ2-3; clone size: .; D gene: TRBD2; CDR3 protein: CASGDYTDTQYF; CDR3 DNA: TGTGCCAGCGGGGACTACACAGATACGCAGTATTTT
V gene: TRBV7-3; J gene: TRBJ2-3; clone size: .; D gene: TRBD2; CDR3 protein: CASSLRASGSGTQYF; CDR3 DNA: TGTGCCAGCAGCTTAAGAGCCAGCGGGAGCGGTACGCAGTATTTT